This T cell receptor (beta chain) was profiled in a study of T cell responses to AZD1222 COVID-19 vaccine. Profiled with immunoSEQ multiplex PCR; TCRdb holds only in-frame clones, not every one. The repertoire holds about 120,000 clones, with more than 85% as singletons. Losses at the gene ends were 4 bases for V and 4 bases for J; bases not matched to a gene: 6. This CDR3 has 14 amino acids. CDR1 and CDR2 (germline): MGHRA, YSYEKL. The clonotype originates from an adult in good health. The chain is built from TRBV4-1 and TRBJ2-7; TRBD2 matches 8 bases. The sample consisted of peripheral blood, taken on day 0 of AZD1222 vaccination. In DNA, the CDR3 is TGCGCCAGCAGCCCGGGACTAGTAGGGTACGAGCAGTACTTC. Translating gives CASSPGLVGYEQYF.